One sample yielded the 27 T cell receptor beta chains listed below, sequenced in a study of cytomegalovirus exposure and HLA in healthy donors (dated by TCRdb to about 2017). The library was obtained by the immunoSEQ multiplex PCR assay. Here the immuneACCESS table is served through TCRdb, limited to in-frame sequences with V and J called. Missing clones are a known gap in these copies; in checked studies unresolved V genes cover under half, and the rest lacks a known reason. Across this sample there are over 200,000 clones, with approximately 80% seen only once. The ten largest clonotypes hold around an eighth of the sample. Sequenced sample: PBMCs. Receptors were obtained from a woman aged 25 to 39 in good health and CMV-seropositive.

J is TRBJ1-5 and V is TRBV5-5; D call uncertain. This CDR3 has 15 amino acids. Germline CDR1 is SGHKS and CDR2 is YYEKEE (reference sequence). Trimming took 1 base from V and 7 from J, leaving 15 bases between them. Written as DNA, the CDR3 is TGTGCCAGCAGCTTGATAGGCGGGGTTCGACAGCCCCAGCATTTT. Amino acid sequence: CASSLIGGVRQPQHF. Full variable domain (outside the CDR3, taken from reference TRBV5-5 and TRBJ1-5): DAGVTQSPTHLIKTRGQQVTLRCSPISGHKSVSWYQQVLGQGPQFIFQYYEKEERGRGNFPDRFSARQFPNYSSELNVNALLLGDSALYLCASSLIGGVRQPQHFGDGTRLSIL.

The DNA of the CDR3 is TGTGCCAGCAGTTCCCTAGCGGGAGGACTCTACGAGCAGTACTTC. The encoded protein is CASSSLAGGLYEQYF. The chain uses TRBV28 and TRBJ2-7; 11 bases align to TRBD2. The CDR3 loop spans 15 amino acids. CDR1 is MDHEN and CDR2 is SYDVKM in the germline V gene. V shed 4 bases and J 3 bases; nucleotides not matched to a gene: 5.

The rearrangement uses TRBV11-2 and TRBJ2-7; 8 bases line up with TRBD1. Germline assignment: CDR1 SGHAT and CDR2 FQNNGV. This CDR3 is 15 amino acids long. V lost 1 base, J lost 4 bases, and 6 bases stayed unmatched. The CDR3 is CASSLVQGVGYEQYF. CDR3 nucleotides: TGTGCCAGCAGCTTAGTACAGGGGGTAGGTTACGAGCAGTACTTC.

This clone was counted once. CDR3 nucleotide sequence: TGCAGCGCAGTAGGGGGGCGCGACTATGGCTACACCTTC. This sequence encodes CSAVGGRDYGYTF. The chain is built from TRBV29-1 and TRBJ1-2; TRBD1 is a possible D gene (6 bases). The ends were cut back, 7 bases at V and 3 bases at J, with 15 bases in the middle. CDR3 length equals 13 residues. The germline CDR1 and CDR2 sequences are SQVTM and ANQGSEA.

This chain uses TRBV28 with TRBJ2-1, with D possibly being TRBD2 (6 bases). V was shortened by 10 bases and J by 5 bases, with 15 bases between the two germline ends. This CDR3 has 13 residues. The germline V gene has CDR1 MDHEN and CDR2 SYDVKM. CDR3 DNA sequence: TGTGCCATCCACGGGGCGGGGAACAATGAGCAGTTCTTC. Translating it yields CAIHGAGNNEQFF.

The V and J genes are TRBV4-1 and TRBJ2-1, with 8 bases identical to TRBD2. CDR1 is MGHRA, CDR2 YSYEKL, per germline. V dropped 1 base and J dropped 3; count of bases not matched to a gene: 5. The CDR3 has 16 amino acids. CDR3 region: CASSQAPGTSYNEQFF. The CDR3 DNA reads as TGCGCCAGCAGCCAAGCGCCGGGGACTAGCTACAATGAGCAGTTCTTC.

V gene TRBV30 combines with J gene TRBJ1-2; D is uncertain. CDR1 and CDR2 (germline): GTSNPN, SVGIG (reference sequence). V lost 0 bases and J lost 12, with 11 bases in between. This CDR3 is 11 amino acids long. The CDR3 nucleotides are TGTGCCTGGAGTGTAGGGCAGCTCGACACCTTC. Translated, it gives CAWSVGQLDTF.

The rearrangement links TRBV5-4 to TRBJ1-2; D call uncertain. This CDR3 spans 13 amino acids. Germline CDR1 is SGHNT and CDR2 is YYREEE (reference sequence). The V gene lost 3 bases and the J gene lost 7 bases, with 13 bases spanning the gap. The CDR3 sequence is CASSSAETGGYTF. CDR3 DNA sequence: TGTGCCAGCAGCTCCGCTGAGACGGGTGGCTACACCTTC.

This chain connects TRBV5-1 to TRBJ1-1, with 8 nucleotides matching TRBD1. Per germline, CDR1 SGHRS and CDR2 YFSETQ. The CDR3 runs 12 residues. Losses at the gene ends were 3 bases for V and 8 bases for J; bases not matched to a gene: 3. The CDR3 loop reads CASSWGTGEAFF. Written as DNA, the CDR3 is TGCGCCAGCAGCTGGGGGACAGGAGAAGCTTTCTTT.

This chain's CDR3 is CASSSPGQGNGYTF. In DNA form, the CDR3 reads TGTGCCAGCAGTTCCCCGGGACAGGGAAATGGCTACACCTTC. This chain links TRBV27 with TRBJ1-2; 9 nucleotides agree with TRBD1. The V segment lost 4 bases and the J segment 6 bases; nucleotides outside the gene matches: 6. The V gene's germline CDR1 is MNHEY and CDR2 SMNVEV (reference sequence). CDR3 length equals 14 residues.

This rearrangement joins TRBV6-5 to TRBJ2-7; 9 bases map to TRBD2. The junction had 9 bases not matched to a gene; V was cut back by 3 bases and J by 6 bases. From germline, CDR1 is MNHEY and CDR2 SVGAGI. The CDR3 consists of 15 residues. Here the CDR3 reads CASSYSGTSLAEQYF. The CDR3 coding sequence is TGTGCCAGCAGTTATTCCGGGACTAGCTTAGCCGAGCAGTACTTC.

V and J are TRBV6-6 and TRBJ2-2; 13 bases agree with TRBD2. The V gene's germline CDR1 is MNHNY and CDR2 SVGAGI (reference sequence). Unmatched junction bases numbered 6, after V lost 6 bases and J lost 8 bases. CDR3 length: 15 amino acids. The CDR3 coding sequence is TGTGCCAGCAGGCGGACTAGCGGGAGTATGGGGGAGCTGTTTTTT. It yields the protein CASRRTSGSMGELFF.

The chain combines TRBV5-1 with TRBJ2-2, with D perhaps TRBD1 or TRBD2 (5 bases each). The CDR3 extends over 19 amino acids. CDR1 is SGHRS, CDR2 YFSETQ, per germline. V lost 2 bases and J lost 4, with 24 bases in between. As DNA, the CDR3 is TGCGCCAGCAGCTTCGGGCCCCCGGGGACGGTAGAATTCACCGGGGAGCTGTTTTTT. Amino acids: CASSFGPPGTVEFTGELFF.

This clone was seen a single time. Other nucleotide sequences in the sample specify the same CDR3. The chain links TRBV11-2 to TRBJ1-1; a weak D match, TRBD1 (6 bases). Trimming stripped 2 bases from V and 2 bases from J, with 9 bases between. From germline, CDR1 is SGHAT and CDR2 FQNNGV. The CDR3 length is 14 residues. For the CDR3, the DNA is TGTGCCAGCAGCTTAAGGGGGGGAAACACTGAAGCTTTCTTT. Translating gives CASSLRGGNTEAFF.

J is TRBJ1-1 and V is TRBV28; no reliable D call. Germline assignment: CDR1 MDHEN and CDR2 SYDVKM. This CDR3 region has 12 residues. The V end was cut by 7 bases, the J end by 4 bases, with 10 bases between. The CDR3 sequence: CASTERVTEAFF. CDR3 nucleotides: TGTGCCAGCACCGAACGGGTCACTGAAGCTTTCTTT.

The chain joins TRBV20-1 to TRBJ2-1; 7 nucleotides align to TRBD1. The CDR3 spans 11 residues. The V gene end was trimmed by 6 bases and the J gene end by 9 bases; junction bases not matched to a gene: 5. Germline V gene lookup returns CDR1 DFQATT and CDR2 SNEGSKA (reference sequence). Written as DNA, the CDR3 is TGCAGTGCATCACACAGGGGTGAGCAGTTCTTC. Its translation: CSASHRGEQFF.

The CDR3 sequence is CAWLGDEKLFF. In DNA form, the CDR3 reads TGTGCCTGGTTAGGGGACGAAAAACTGTTTTTT. The genes are TRBV30 and TRBJ1-4, with D possibly TRBD1 on 5 matching bases. V lost 5 bases to trimming and J lost 8 bases, with 9 bases between them. Germline CDR1 is GTSNPN and CDR2 is SVGIG (reference sequence). This CDR3 is 11 amino acids long.

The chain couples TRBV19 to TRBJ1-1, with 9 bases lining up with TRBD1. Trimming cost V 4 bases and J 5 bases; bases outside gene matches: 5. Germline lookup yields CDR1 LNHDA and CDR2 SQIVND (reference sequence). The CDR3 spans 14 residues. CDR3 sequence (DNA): TGTGCCAGTAGTAAGACAGGGGGTGGAACTGAAGCTTTCTTT. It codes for CASSKTGGGTEAFF.

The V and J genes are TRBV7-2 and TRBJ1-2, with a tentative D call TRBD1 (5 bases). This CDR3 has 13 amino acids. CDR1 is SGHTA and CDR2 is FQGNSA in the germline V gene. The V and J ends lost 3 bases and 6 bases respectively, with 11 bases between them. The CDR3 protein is CASSLWEGHGYTF. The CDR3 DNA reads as TGTGCCAGCAGCTTGTGGGAGGGGCATGGCTACACCTTC.

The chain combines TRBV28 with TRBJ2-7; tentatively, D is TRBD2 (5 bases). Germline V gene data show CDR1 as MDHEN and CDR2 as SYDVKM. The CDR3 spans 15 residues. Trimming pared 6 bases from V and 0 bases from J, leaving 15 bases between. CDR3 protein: CASRPPGTYSYEQYF. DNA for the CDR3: TGTGCCAGCAGACCCCCGGGAACCTACTCCTACGAGCAGTACTTC.

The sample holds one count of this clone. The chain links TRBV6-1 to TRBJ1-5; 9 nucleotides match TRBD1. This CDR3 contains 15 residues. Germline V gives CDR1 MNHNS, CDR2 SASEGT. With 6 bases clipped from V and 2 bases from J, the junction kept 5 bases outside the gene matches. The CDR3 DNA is TGTGCCAGCAGGCAGGGACAGGGTGGCAATCAGCCCCAGCATTTT. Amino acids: CASRQGQGGNQPQHF.

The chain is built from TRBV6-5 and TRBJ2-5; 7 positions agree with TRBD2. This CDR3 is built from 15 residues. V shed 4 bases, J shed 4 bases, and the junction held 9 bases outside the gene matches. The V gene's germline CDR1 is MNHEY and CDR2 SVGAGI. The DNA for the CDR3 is TGTGCCAGCAGTTCAGGCGGGAGCGACGTAGAGACCCAGTACTTC. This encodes CASSSGGSDVETQYF.

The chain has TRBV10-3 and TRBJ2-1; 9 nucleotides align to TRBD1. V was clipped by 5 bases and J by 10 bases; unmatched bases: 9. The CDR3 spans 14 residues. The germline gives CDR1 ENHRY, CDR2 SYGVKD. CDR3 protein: CAISPEQGAREQFF. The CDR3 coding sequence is TGTGCCATCAGTCCGGAACAGGGGGCACGGGAGCAGTTCTTC.

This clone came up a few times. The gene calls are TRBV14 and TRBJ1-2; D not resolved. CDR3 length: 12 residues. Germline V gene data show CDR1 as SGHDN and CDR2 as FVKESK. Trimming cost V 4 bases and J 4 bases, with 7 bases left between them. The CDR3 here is CASSPGSYGYTF. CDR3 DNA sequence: TGTGCCAGCAGCCCGGGCAGCTATGGCTACACCTTC. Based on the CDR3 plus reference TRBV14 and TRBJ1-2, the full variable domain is EAGVTQFPSHSVIEKGQTVTLRCDPISGHDNLYWYRRVMGKEIKFLLHFVKESKQDESGMPNNRFLAERTGGTYSTLKVQPAELEDSGVYFCASSPGSYGYTFGSGTRLTVV.

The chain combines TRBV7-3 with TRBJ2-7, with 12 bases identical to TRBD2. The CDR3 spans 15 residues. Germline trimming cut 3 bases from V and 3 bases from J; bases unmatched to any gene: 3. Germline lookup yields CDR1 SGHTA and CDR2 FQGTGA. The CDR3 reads CASSFPGLAGYEQYF. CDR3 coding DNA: TGTGCCAGCAGCTTTCCGGGACTAGCGGGCTACGAGCAGTACTTC.

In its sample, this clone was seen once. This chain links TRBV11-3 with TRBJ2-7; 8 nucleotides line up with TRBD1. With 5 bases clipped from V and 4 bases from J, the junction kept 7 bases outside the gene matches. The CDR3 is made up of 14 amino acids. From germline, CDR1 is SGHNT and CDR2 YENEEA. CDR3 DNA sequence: TGTGCCAGCAGCACCTGGACAGGGAGTTACGAGCAGTACTTC. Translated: CASSTWTGSYEQYF.

CDR3 DNA sequence: TGTGCCAGCAGCTTGGGGGACAGAGGGCCGTTAGTTGAAAAACTGTTTTTT. Its translation is CASSLGDRGPLVEKLFF. The chain recombines TRBV5-6 with TRBJ1-4; 7 bases line up with TRBD1. Germline assignment: CDR1 SGHDT and CDR2 YYEEEE. With V trimmed by 0 bases and J by 7 bases, 12 bases remained unmatched. This CDR3 spans 17 amino acids.